This TCR beta chain was identified during a study of T cells in Graves' hyperthyroidism and ophthalmopathy. From RNA transcripts, TCR beta CDR3 regions were amplified. The TCR CDR3 first-round RT-PCR relied on the HTBI primer set. TCRdb passed the multiplex PCR reads through MiXCR, listing each CDR3 protein once. The sample consists of some 400,000 distinct CDR3 sequences, approximately 13% of them appearing once. Germline V gene data show CDR1 as LGHDT and CDR2 as YNNKEL (reference sequence). V lost 0 bases to trimming and J lost 1 base, with 6 bases between them. The CDR3 consists of 14 residues. The sequencing sample was made of blood. This clonotype was obtained from a man aged 25 to 40 with Graves' hyperthyroidism that later progressed to Graves' ophthalmopathy. The chain employs TRBV3-1 and TRBJ2-5; D is unresolved. The CDR3 loop reads CASSQESIQETQYF. CDR3 coding DNA: TGTGCCAGCAGCCAAGAGTCCATCCAAGAGACCCAGTACTTC.